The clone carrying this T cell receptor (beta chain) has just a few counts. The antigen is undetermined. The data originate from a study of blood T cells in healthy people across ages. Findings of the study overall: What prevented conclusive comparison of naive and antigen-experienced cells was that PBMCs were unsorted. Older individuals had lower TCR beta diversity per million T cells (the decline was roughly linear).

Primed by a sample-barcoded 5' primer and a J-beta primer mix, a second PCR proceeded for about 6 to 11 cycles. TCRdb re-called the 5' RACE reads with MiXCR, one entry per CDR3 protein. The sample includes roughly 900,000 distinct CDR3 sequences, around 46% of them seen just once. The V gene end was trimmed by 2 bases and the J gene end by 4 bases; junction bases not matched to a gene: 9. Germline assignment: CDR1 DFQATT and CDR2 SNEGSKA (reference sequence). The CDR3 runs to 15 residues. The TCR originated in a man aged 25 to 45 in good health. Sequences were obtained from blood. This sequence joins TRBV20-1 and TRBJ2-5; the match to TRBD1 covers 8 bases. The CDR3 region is CSARTWQGALETQYF. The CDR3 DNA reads TGCAGTGCTAGAACTTGGCAGGGGGCATTAGAGACCCAGTACTTC.